A selection of T cell receptor beta chains follows, all from one sample in a study of T cells in Graves' hyperthyroidism and ophthalmopathy. TCRdb re-derived calls from the multiplex PCR reads in MiXCR, one entry per CDR3 protein. This sample has around 660,000 distinct CDR3 sequences; 45% occur once, and the top ten carry about 7.2%. The specimen was peripheral blood or thyroid tissue (not recorded which). The receptors shown here come from an adult man with Graves' disease, either hyperthyroidism or ophthalmopathy (not recorded which). CDR3s include the opening cysteine and the closing phenylalanine or tryptophan. The D gene is left open where the match is weak. Part of the rows lack a size; the others show once, few, many or a class for expanded clones.

clone_size cdr3_length j_call v_call d_call cdr3_aa cdr3_nt
NA 16 TRBJ2-7 TRBV7-9 TRBD2 CASSHRGLASSYEQYF TGTGCCAGCAGCCATAGGGGACTAGCGAGCTCCTACGAGCAGTACTTC
few 14 TRBJ2-7 TRBV7-2 TRBD2 CASSFGLAVDEQYF TGTGCCAGCAGCTTCGGGCTAGCGGTGGACGAGCAGTACTTC
few 13 TRBJ2-7 TRBV12-3/TRBV12-4 TRBD1 CASSDRGEGEQYF TGTGCCAGCAGTGACAGGGGGGAAGGCGAGCAGTACTTC
NA 13 TRBJ1-2 TRBV2 TRBD1 CASNMTGSEVYTF TGTGCCAGCAACATGACAGGGTCGGAGGTATACACCTTC
NA 14 TRBJ1-1 TRBV25-1 TRBD1 CASDPGGMNTEAFF TGTGCCAGCGACCCAGGGGGAATGAACACTGAAGCTTTCTTT
few 14 TRBJ1-5 TRBV20-1 TRBD1 CSAWTGVSNQPQHF TGCAGTGCATGGACAGGGGTAAGCAATCAGCCCCAGCATTTT
NA 13 TRBJ2-5 TRBV10-3 NA CAISPGSGETQYF TGTGCCATCAGCCCCGGGTCCGGTGAGACCCAGTACTTC
NA 13 TRBJ2-7 TRBV7-8 TRBD2 CAISSASGYEQYF TGTGCCATCAGTTCCGCTAGCGGCTACGAGCAGTACTTC
NA 15 TRBJ2-7 TRBV19 TRBD2 CASSRGTSGDYEQYF TGTGCCAGTAGTAGGGGGACTAGCGGGGACTACGAGCAGTACTTC
NA 12 TRBJ2-7 TRBV20-1 NA CSAHRESYEQHF TGCAGTGCCCACAGGGAATCCTACGAGCAGCACTTC
NA 14 TRBJ1-1 TRBV7-8 NA CASSLVRGLTEAFF TGTGCCAGCAGCTTAGTTCGGGGCTTAACTGAAGCTTTCTTT
NA 13 TRBJ1-2 TRBV14 NA CASSQVVLGGYTF TGTGCCAGCAGCCAAGTAGTTTTGGGGGGCTACACCTTC
NA 16 TRBJ1-4 TRBV7-9 TRBD1 CASSLTGGSTNEKLFF TGTGCCAGCAGCTTAACAGGGGGATCGACTAATGAAAAACTGTTTTTT
many 15 TRBJ1-6 TRBV20-1 NA CSVLFPTEYNSPLHF TGCAGTGTCCTCTTCCCCACGGAATATAATTCACCCCTCCACTTT
many 14 TRBJ1-3 TRBV2 NA CASSRLLSGNTIYF TGTGCCAGCAGCCGACTACTCTCTGGAAACACCATATATTTT
many 13 TRBJ1-1 TRBV25-1 TRBD1 CASSLDRHTEAFF TGTGCCAGCAGTCTGGACAGGCACACTGAAGCTTTCTTT